The T cell receptor beta chain under discussion was sequenced for a study of a mutant IDH1 vaccine in newly diagnosed glioma. Study information: Most patients had received both radiotherapy and temozolomide, the prior options being radiotherapy, temozolomide, or both. Findings and limits, study-wide: Of the patients, around 93% had vaccine-induced immune responses.

A few counts support this clone. The antigen remains unidentified. Time point defined: baseline, week 1 (first vaccination visit). Treatment defined: pre-vaccination baseline after standard-of-care therapy. Every donor had a new WHO grade 3 or 4 astrocytoma that was IDH1-mutant, with loss of nuclear ATRX. Sequencing used immunoSEQ multiplex PCR; TCRdb keeps in-frame clones, though not all of them. The repertoire holds about 100,000 clones, with roughly 77% as singletons. CDR3 length: 15 amino acids. V lost 0 bases and J 9 bases, leaving 16 bases between the germline ends. CDR1 SGDLS and CDR2 YYNGEE come from the germline V gene.

The specimen comprised PBMCs, sampled from a glioma patient treated with radiotherapy, temozolomide or both. This clonotype was sampled from a middle-aged man with glioma. The chain uses TRBV9 and TRBJ2-1, with D possibly TRBD2 on 6 matching bases. CDR3 residues: CASSVGGDSSGEQFF. CDR3 in DNA: TGTGCCAGCAGCGTAGGGGGGGACTCCTCGGGTGAGCAGTTCTTC.